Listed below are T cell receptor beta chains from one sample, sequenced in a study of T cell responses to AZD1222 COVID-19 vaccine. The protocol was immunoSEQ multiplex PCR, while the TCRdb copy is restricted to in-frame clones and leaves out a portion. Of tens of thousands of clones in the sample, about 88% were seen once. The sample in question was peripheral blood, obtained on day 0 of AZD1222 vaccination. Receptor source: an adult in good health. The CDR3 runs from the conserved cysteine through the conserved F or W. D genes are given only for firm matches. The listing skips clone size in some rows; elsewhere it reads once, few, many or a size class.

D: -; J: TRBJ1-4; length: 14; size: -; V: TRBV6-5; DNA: TGTGCCAGCATGCAGGATGCAACTAATGAAAAACTGTTTTTT; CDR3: CASMQDATNEKLFF
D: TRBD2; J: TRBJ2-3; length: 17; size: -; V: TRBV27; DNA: TGTGCCAGCAGTTCCCGGACTAGCGGGAGGGAGAAAGATACGCAGTATTTT; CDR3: CASSSRTSGREKDTQYF
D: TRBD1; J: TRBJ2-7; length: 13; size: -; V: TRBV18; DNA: TGTGCCAGCTCACCTAGGACAGGGGGCGAGCAGTACTTC; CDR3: CASSPRTGGEQYF
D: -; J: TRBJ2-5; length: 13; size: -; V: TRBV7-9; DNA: TGTGCCAGCAGCTTAGAACGGGGGGAGACCCAGTACTTC; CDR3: CASSLERGETQYF
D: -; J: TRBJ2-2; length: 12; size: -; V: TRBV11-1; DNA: TGTGCCAGCACCTTTAACACCGGGGAGCTGTTTTTT; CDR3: CASTFNTGELFF
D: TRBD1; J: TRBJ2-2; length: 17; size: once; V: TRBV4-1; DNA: TGCGCCAGCAGCCTAAACCAGGACAGGGTCAACGCCGGGGAGCTGTTTTTT; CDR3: CASSLNQDRVNAGELFF
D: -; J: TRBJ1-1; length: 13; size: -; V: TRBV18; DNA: TGTGCCAGCACAGGACAGCTGAACACTGAAGCTTTCTTT; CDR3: CASTGQLNTEAFF
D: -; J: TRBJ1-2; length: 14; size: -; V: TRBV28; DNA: TGTGCCAGCATTCTAGCCGGGGGTAACTATGGCTACACCTTC; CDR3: CASILAGGNYGYTF
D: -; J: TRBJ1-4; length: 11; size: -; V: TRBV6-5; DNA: TGTGCCAGCAGGCCAGGGGAAAAACTGTTTTTT; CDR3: CASRPGEKLFF
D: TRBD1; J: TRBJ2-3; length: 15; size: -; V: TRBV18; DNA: TGTGCCAGCTCACGAGGACAGGTGGGCACAGATACGCAGTATTTT; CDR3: CASSRGQVGTDTQYF
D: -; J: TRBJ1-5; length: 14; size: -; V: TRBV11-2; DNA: TGTGCCAGCAGCTTAGAAGCAGGAAATCAGCCCCAGCATTTT; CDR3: CASSLEAGNQPQHF
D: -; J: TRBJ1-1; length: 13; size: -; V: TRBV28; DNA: TGTGCCAGCAGACGACAGCTTGCGACTGAAGCTTTCTTT; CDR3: CASRRQLATEAFF
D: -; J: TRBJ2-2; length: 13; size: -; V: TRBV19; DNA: TGTGCCAGTAACCCTGAGTACACCGGGGAGCTGTTTTTT; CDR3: CASNPEYTGELFF
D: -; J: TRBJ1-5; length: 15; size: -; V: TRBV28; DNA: TGTGCCAGCAGCTCACCAGGAGAAGTTAATCAGCCCCAGCATTTT; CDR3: CASSSPGEVNQPQHF
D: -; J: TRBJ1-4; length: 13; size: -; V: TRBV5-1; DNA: TGCGCCAGCAGCTTGGGGCCAAAGGAAAAACTGTTTTTT; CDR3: CASSLGPKEKLFF
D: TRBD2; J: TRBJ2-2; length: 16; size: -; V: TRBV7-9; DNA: TGTGCCAGCAGCTTAAGCGGGAGTCGTAACACCGGGGAGCTGTTTTTT; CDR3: CASSLSGSRNTGELFF
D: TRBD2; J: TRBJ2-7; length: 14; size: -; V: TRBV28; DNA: TGTGCCAGCAGTCGACTAGCGGGACTGTACGAGCAGTACTTC; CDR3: CASSRLAGLYEQYF
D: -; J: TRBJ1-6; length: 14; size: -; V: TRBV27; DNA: TGTGCCAGCAGTTCGTACTTACAGGGATCACCCCTCCACTTT; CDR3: CASSSYLQGSPLHF
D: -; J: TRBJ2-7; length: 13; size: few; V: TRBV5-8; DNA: TGTGCCAGCAGCTCCACAGGGTTCTACGAGCAGTACTTC; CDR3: CASSSTGFYEQYF
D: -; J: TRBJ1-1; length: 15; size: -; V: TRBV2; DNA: TGTGCCAGCAAAAGGGGAACGAATATGAACACTGAAGCTTTCTTT; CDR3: CASKRGTNMNTEAFF
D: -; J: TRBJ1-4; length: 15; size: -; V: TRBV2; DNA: TGTGCCAGCAGACCCACGGGGGGCTTTAATGAAAAACTGTTTTTT; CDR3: CASRPTGGFNEKLFF
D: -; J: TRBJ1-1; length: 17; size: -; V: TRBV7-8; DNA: TGTGCCAGCAGCTTAGTGTCGCTCGGAGGAACGAACACTGAAGCTTTCTTT; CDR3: CASSLVSLGGTNTEAFF